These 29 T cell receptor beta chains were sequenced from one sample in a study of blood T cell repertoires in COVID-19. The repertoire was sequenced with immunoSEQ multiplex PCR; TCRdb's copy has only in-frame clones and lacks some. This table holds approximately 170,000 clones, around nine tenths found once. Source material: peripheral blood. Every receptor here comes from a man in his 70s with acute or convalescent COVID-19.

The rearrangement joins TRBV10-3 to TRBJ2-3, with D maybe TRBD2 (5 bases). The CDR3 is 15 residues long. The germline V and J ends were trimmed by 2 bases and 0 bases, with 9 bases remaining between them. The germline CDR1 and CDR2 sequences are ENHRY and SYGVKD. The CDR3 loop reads CAISEERISTDTQYF. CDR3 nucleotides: TGTGCCATCAGTGAGGAGCGGATTAGCACAGATACGCAGTATTTT.

CDR3 DNA: TGTGCCAGCAGCCCGGGACAGGGAGTTGAAAAACTGTTTTTT. Translated: CASSPGQGVEKLFF. The chain is built from TRBV5-8 and TRBJ1-4; 9 positions match TRBD1. Germline V CDR1 and CDR2: SGHTS, YDEGEE. CDR3 length equals 14 residues. V shed 4 bases and J 7 bases; nucleotides not matched to a gene: 5.

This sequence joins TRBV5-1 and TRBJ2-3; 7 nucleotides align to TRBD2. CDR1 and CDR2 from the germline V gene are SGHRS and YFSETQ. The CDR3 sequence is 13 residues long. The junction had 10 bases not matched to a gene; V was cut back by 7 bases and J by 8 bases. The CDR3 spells CASSSSGAGTQYF. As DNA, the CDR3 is TGCGCCAGCTCCTCTAGCGGCGCCGGTACGCAGTATTTT. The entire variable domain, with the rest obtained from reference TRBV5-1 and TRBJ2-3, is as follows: KAGVTQTPRYLIKTRGQQVTLSCSPISGHRSVSWYQQTPGQGLQFLFEYFSETQRNKGNFPGRFSGRQFSNSRSEMNVSTLELGDSALYLCASSSSGAGTQYFGPGTRLTVL.

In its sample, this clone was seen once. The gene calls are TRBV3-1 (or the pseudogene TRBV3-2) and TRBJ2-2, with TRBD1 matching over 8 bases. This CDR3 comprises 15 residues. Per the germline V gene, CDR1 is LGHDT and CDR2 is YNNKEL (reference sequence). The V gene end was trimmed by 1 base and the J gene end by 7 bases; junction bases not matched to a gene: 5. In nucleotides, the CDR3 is TGTGCCAGCAGCCAAGCAGGGGGCGCGGACGGGGAGCTGTTTTTT. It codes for CASSQAGGADGELFF.

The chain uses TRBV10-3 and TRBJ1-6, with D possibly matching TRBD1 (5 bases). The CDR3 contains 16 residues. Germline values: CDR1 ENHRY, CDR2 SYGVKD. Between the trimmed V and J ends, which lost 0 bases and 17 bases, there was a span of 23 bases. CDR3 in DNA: TGTGCCATCAGTGAGTCGCTAGGGACTAAAGATTTGTTGGTCCACTTT. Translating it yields CAISESLGTKDLLVHF.

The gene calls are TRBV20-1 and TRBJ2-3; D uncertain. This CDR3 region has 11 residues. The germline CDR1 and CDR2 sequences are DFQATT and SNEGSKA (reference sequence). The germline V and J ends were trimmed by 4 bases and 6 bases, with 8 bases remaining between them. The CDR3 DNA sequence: TGCAGTGCTAAGCCCGTTGATACGCAGTATTTT. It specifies CSAKPVDTQYF.

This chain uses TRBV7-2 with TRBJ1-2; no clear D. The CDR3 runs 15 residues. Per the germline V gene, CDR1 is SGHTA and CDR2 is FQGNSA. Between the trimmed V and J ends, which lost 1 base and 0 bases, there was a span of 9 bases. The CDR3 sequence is CASSLGGITNYGYTF. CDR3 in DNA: TGTGCCAGCAGCTTAGGAGGGATAACTAACTATGGCTACACCTTC.

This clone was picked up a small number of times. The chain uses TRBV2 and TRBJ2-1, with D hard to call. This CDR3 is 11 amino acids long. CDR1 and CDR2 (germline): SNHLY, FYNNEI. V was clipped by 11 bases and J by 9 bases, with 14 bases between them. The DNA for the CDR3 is TGTGCCTCTTTCCTAGGCGGTGAGCAGTTCTTC. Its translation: CASFLGGEQFF.

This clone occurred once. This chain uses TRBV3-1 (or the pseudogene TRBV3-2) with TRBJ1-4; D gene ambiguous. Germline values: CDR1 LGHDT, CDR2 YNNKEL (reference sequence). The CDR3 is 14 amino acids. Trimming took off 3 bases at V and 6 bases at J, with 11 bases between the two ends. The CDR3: CASSQRSTYEKLFF. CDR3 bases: TGTGCCAGCAGCCAGAGATCTACCTATGAAAAACTGTTTTTT.

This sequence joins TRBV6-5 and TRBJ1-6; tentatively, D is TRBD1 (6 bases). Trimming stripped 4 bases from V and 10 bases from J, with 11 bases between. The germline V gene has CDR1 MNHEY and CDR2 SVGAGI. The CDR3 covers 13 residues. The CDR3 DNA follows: TGTGCCAGCAGTTCACCTCAGGGGTCACCCCTCCACTTT. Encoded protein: CASSSPQGSPLHF.

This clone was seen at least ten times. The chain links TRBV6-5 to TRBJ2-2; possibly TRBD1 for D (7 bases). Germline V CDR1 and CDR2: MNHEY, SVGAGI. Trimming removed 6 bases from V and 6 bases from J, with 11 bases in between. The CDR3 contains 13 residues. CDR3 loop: CASSTGEAGELFF. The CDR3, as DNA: TGTGCCAGCAGCACAGGGGAGGCCGGGGAGCTGTTTTTT.

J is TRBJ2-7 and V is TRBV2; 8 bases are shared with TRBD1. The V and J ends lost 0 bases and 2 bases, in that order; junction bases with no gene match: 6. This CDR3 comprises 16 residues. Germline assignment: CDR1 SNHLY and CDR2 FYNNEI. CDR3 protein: CASSEAPGQAAYEQYF. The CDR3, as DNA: TGTGCCAGCAGTGAAGCACCGGGACAGGCAGCCTACGAGCAGTACTTC.

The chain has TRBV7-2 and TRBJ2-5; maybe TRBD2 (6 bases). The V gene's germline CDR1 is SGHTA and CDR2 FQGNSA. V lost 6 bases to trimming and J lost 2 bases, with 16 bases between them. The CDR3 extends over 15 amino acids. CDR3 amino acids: CASSSFGSYQETQYF. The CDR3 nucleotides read TGTGCCAGCAGTAGTTTCGGGAGCTATCAAGAGACCCAGTACTTC.

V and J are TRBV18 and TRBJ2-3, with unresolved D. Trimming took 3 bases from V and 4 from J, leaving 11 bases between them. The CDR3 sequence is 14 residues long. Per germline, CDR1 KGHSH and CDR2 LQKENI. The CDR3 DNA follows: TGTGCCAGCTCACCGAGGCTACGATCAGATACGCAGTATTTT. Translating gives CASSPRLRSDTQYF.

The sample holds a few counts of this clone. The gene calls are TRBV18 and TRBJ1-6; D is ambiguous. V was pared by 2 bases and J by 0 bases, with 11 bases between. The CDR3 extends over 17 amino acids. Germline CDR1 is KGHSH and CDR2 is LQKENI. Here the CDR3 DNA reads TGTGCCAGCTCACCATGGGAGCTGAGCTCCTATAATTCACCCCTCCACTTT. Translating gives CASSPWELSSYNSPLHF.

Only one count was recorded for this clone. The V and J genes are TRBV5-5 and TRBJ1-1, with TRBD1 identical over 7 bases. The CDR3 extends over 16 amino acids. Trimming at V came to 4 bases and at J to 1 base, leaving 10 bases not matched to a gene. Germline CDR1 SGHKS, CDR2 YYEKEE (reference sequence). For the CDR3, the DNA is TGTGCCAGCAGCCCCACAACAGGGGCGCGGAACACTGAAGCTTTCTTT. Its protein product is CASSPTTGARNTEAFF.

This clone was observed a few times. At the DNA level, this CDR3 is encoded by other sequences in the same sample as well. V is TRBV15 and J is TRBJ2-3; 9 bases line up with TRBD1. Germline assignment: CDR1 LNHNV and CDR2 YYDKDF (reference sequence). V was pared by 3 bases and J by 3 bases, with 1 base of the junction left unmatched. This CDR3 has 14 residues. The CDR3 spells CATSRGQGTDTQYF. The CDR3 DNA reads TGTGCCACCAGCAGGGGACAGGGAACAGATACGCAGTATTTT.

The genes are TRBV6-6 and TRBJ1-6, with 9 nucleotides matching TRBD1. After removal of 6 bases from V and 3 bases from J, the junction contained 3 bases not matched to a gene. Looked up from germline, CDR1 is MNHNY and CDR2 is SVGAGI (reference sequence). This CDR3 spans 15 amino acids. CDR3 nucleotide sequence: TGTGCCAGCAGGCTGGGACAGGGCTATAATTCACCCCTCCACTTT. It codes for CASRLGQGYNSPLHF.

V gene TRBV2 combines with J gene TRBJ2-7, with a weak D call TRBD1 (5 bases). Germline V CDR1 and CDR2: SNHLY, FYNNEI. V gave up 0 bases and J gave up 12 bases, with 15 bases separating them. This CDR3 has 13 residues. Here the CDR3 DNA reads TGTGCCAGCAGTGAAGCCGGCAGGGTGAGACCGTACTTC. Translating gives CASSEAGRVRPYF.

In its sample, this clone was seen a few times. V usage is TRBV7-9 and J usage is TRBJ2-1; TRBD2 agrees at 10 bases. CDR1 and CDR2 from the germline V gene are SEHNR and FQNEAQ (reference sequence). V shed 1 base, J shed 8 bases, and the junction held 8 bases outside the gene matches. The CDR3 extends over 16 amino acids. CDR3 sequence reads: CASSLVSGGNADEQFF. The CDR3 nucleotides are TGTGCCAGCAGCTTAGTTAGCGGGGGGAATGCAGATGAGCAGTTCTTC.

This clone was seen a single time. CDR3: CASSRDWMGEDYNEQFF. The DNA for the CDR3 is TGTGCCAGCAGCAGAGACTGGATGGGGGAGGATTACAATGAGCAGTTCTTC. The chain couples TRBV3-1 (or the pseudogene TRBV3-2) to TRBJ2-1; D might be TRBD2 (6 bases). The CDR3 totals 17 residues. Deletions cut 5 bases from V and 4 bases from J, with 21 bases between. Germline values: CDR1 LGHDT, CDR2 YNNKEL (reference sequence).

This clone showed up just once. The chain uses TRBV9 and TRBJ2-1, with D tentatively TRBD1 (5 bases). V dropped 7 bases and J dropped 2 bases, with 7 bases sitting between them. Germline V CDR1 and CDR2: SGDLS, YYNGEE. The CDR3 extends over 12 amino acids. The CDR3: CASDSAYNEQFF. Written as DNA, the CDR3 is TGTGCCAGCGACAGCGCCTACAATGAGCAGTTCTTC.

CDR3 coding DNA: TGTGCCAGCAGACCTAGGGGGATGAGGGAGCTGTTTTTT. This sequence encodes CASRPRGMRELFF. The chain links TRBV12-3 or TRBV12-4 to TRBJ2-2; tentatively, D is TRBD1 (6 bases). Deletions cut 6 bases from V and 9 bases from J, with 14 bases between. CDR3 length: 13 amino acids.

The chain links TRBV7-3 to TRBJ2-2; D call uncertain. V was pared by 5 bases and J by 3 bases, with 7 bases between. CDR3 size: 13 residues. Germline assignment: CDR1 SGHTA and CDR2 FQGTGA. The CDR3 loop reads CASSPSDTGELFF. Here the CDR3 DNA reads TGTGCCAGCAGCCCGAGTGACACCGGGGAGCTGTTTTTT.

DNA for the CDR3: TGCAGCGCTCGGGGTCCTACCGCTGAAGCTTTCTTT. It codes for CSARGPTAEAFF. This chain connects TRBV29-1 to TRBJ1-1, with D uncertain. Germline CDR1 reads SQVTM; CDR2 reads ANQGSEA. Trimming took 7 bases from V and 6 from J, leaving 15 bases between them. This CDR3 is built from 12 residues.

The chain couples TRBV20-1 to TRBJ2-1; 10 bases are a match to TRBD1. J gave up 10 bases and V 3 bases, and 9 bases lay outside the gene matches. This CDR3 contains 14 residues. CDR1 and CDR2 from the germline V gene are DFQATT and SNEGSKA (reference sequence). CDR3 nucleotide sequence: TGCAGTGCTAGTGGAGGACAGGGGGGACGGGAGCAGTTCTTC. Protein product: CSASGGQGGREQFF.

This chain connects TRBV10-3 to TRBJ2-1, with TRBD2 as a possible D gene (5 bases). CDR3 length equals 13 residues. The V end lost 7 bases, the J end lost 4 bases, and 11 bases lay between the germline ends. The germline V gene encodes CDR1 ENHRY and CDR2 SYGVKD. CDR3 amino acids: CAITSGTYNEQFF. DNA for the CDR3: TGTGCCATCACAAGCGGAACTTACAATGAGCAGTTCTTC.

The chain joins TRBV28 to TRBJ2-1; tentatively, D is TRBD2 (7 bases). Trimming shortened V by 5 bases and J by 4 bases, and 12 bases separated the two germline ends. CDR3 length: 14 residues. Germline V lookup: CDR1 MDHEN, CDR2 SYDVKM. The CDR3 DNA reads TGTGCCAGCAGTCCCGGGGGGCAGTACAATGAGCAGTTCTTC. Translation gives CASSPGGQYNEQFF.

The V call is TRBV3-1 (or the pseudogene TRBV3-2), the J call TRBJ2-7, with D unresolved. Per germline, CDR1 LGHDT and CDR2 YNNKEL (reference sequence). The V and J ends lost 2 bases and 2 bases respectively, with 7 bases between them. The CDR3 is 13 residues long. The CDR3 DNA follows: TGTGCCAGCAGCCAACCTGGCCCCTACGAGCAGTACTTC. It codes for CASSQPGPYEQYF.